This T cell receptor (beta chain) came from a study of cytomegalovirus exposure and HLA in healthy donors. Study-level findings and limits: Researchers left out some V segments, among them TRBV6-2 and TRBV6-3, as indistinguishable.

On this clone itself: No antigen is known for it.

The PCR contained 60 Vbeta and 13 Jbeta primers. Per the study methods: As a later analysis found, there were tens of millions of unique TCR beta chains, of which roughly 11 million were shared. Assay used: immunoSEQ multiplex PCR; TCRdb lists only in-frame clones, some missing. The DNA was the basis for D and trimming; V, J and clone size are from that table. The table has about 130,000 clones, roughly 80% seen once. The germline V gene has CDR1 SGHVS and CDR2 FQNEAQ. The junction had 3 bases not matched to a gene; V was cut back by 0 bases and J by 2 bases. This CDR3 region has 15 residues. The chain employs TRBV7-8 and TRBJ2-7; TRBD2 matches at 8 bases. The sequence derives from a woman between 35 and 50 years old in good health and CMV-seropositive. Sequencing was performed on PBMCs. The CDR3 region has the DNA TGTGCCAGCAGCTTAGCACTAGCGGTGGCCTACGAGCAGTACTTC. Residues: CASSLALAVAYEQYF.